One and the same sample provided the 5 T cell receptor beta chains below, sequenced in a study of shared clonotypes between healthy human individuals. Data came from immunoSEQ multiplex PCR; TCRdb stores just in-frame clones and leaves some out. The table lists more than 550,000 clones, approximately 77% of them singletons. Sequencing was carried out using memory CD4+ T cells sorted from blood. Sample subset: CD45RA-negative fraction. The receptors stem from a woman in her 30s in good health.

For the CDR3, the DNA is TGTGCCAGCAGCTTCAGTTTACAAGGTGGGGGGACCCAGTACTTC. Translating it yields CASSFSLQGGGTQYF. This sequence joins TRBV5-4 and TRBJ2-5, with D perhaps matching TRBD1 or TRBD2 (5 bases each). CDR3 length equals 15 residues. Germline V lookup: CDR1 SGHNT, CDR2 YYREEE (reference sequence). V lost 2 bases, J lost 7 bases, and 18 bases lay in between.

V is TRBV5-1 and J is TRBJ2-2, with 7 bases that match TRBD1. Germline V gene data show CDR1 as SGHRS and CDR2 as YFSETQ. The J segment lost 1 base and the V segment lost 0 bases, leaving 6 bases of the junction unmatched. There are 17 residues in the CDR3. The CDR3 sequence is CASSLVTRTGNTGELFF. The CDR3 nucleotides are TGCGCCAGCAGCTTGGTTACAAGGACAGGGAACACCGGGGAGCTGTTTTTT.

The J gene is TRBJ2-7, the V gene TRBV18, with 7 bases aligning to TRBD1. Germline CDR1 KGHSH, CDR2 LQKENI. The CDR3 has 13 amino acids. V lost 6 bases to trimming and J lost 0 bases; unmatched junction nucleotides: 2. CDR3 residues: CASSGTASYEQYF. DNA for the CDR3: TGTGCCAGCTCCGGGACAGCCTCCTACGAGCAGTACTTC.

The rearrangement uses TRBV7-3 and TRBJ2-2; D uncertain. Germline values: CDR1 SGHTA, CDR2 FQGTGA. The CDR3 is made up of 16 amino acids. V was cut by 3 bases and J by 7 bases, with 18 bases left in between. The CDR3 sequence is CASSFHLRPGVGELFF. The CDR3 DNA reads TGTGCCAGCAGCTTCCATCTTCGGCCGGGCGTCGGGGAGCTGTTTTTT. The variable domain in full, with the rest retrieved from reference TRBV7-3 and TRBJ2-2, is GAGVSQTPSNKVTEKGKYVELRCDPISGHTALYWYRQSLGQGPEFLIYFQGTGAADDSGLPNDRFFAVRPEGSVSTLKIQRTERGDSAVYLCASSFHLRPGVGELFFGEGSRLTVL.

This sequence joins TRBV10-3 and TRBJ1-1; D is unresolved. V gave up 4 bases and J gave up 6 bases, with 12 bases separating them. The CDR3 is 13 amino acids. The germline V gene encodes CDR1 ENHRY and CDR2 SYGVKD. The chain's CDR3 is CAISGQPKSEAFF. In DNA, the CDR3 is TGTGCCATCAGTGGGCAGCCGAAGTCTGAAGCTTTCTTT.